This T cell receptor beta chain was found in a study of blood T cells in healthy people across ages. A sample-barcoded 5' primer and a J-beta primer mix were used in a second PCR of roughly 6 to 11 cycles. TCRdb itself ran the 5' RACE reads through MiXCR, one entry per CDR3 protein. The sample has hundreds of thousands of distinct CDR3 sequences, around two fifths seen once; the top ten hold around 30%. Germline CDR1 and CDR2: SGHRS and YFSETQ. The V end lost 4 bases, the J end lost 5 bases, and 12 bases lay between the germline ends. The length of the CDR3 is 13 residues. The chain links TRBV5-1 to TRBJ2-5; the D is unclear. Specimen: blood. The source of this sequence is a man older than 75 in good health. In DNA, the CDR3 is TGCGCCAGCAGCGTGCCGAACGGGGAGACCCAGTACTTC. Translation: CASSVPNGETQYF.